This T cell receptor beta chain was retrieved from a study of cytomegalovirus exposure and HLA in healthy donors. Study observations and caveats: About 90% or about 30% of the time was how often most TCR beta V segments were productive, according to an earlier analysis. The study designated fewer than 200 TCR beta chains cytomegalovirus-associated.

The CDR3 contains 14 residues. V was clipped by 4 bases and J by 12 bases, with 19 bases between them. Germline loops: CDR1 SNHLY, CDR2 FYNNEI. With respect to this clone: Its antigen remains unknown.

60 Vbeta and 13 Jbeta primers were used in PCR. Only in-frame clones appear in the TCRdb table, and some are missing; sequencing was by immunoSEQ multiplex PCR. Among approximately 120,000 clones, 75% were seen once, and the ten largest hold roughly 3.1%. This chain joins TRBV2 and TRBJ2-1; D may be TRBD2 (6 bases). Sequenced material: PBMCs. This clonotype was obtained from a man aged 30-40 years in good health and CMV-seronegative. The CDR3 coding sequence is TGTGCCAGCAGTGTGGGTATTTCCAGGGAGGTGCAGTTCTTC. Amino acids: CASSVGISREVQFF.